A selection of T cell receptor beta chains follows, all from one sample in a study of Graves' ophthalmopathy and Graves' hyperthyroidism. TCRdb analysed the multiplex PCR reads with MiXCR anew, one entry per CDR3 protein. The repertoire holds roughly 700,000 distinct CDR3 sequences, with approximately 40% as singletons. Material: peripheral blood. The receptors here all came from an adult man with Graves' ophthalmopathy. Both conserved end residues are part of each CDR3. Each record gives: V gene, clone size, D gene, J gene, CDR3 protein, CDR3 DNA. D genes are given only for firm matches. The size entry is marked missing in some rows and otherwise reads once, few, many or a size class.

>TRBV20-1|many|-|TRBJ1-6
CSARDLGGERASPLHF
TGCAGTGCCAGAGACCTTGGGGGCGAACGGGCTTCACCCCTCCACTTT
>TRBV20-1|-|-|TRBJ1-2
CSARVVSGGDGYTF
TGCAGTGCTAGAGTTGTTTCGGGGGGCGATGGCTACACCTTC
>TRBV29-1|many|TRBD1|TRBJ2-5
CSVRWTGVQETQYF
TGCAGCGTAAGATGGACAGGGGTACAAGAGACCCAGTACTTC
>TRBV2|-|TRBD1|TRBJ2-2
CASSEEEGATGELFF
TGTGCCAGCAGTGAGGAAGAGGGGGCCACCGGGGAGCTGTTTTTT
>TRBV19|few|-|TRBJ1-5
CASSQVGPYSNQPQHF
TGTGCCAGTAGTCAGGTCGGGCCGTATAGCAATCAGCCCCAGCATTTT
>TRBV7-9|-|-|TRBJ2-7
CASRGGHSGAPYEQYF
TGTGCCAGCAGAGGGGGACACTCAGGAGCCCCCTACGAGCAGTACTTC
>TRBV19|many|-|TRBJ1-1
CASSLQPNTEAFF
TGTGCCAGTAGTTTACAACCGAACACTGAAGCTTTCTTT
>TRBV7-2|few|TRBD1|TRBJ2-2
CASSLGGQGGTGELFF
TGTGCCAGCAGCTTAGGGGGACAGGGGGGCACCGGGGAGCTGTTTTTT
>TRBV12-3/TRBV12-4|-|-|TRBJ2-7
CASSPQEQPTYEQYF
TGTGCCAGCAGTCCCCAAGAACAGCCTACCTACGAGCAGTACTTC
>TRBV4-3|-|-|TRBJ2-7
CASSQGTADYEQYF
TGCGCCAGCAGCCAAGGGACAGCTGACTACGAGCAGTACTTC
>TRBV7-9|few|TRBD2|TRBJ2-5
CASSLELAGQETQYF
TGTGCCAGCAGCTTAGAGCTAGCGGGTCAAGAGACCCAGTACTTC
>TRBV9|many|-|TRBJ1-2
CASSVARYGYTF
TGTGCCAGCAGCGTGGCCAGGTATGGCTACACCTTC
>TRBV7-9|many|-|TRBJ1-1
CASSQHRVGAFF
TGTGCCAGCAGCCAACACAGGGTTGGAGCTTTCTTT
>TRBV6-8|-|-|TRBJ2-7
CASSYSGFYEQYF
TGTGCCAGCAGTTACTCAGGGTTCTACGAGCAGTACTTC
>TRBV9|-|TRBD1|TRBJ1-2
CASSPYGQAEDGYTF
TGTGCCAGCAGCCCATATGGACAGGCGGAAGATGGCTACACCTTC
>TRBV7-2|many|-|TRBJ1-5
CASSLELGPQHF
TGTGCCAGCAGCTTAGAGTTGGGGCCCCAGCATTTT
>TRBV25-1|-|-|TRBJ2-7
CASSLGWSEQYF
TGTGCCAGCAGTTTAGGGTGGAGCGAGCAGTACTTC
>TRBV7-9|many|-|TRBJ1-1
CASSLDYWANTEAFF
TGTGCCAGCAGCTTGGACTACTGGGCGAACACTGAAGCTTTCTTT
>TRBV14|few|-|TRBJ1-2
CASSQDQQYGYTF
TGTGCCAGCAGCCAAGATCAGCAGTATGGCTACACCTTC
>TRBV9|few|TRBD2|TRBJ2-7
CASSVSPTGLASYEQYF
TGTGCCAGCAGCGTTTCCCCGACGGGACTAGCCTCCTACGAGCAGTACTTC
>TRBV3-1|-|TRBD2|TRBJ2-5
CASSPTSRQETQYF
TGTGCCAGCAGCCCGACTAGCAGGCAAGAGACCCAGTACTTC
>TRBV7-8|many|TRBD1|TRBJ2-5
CASSLEAGGLETQYF
TGTGCCAGCAGCTTAGAGGCAGGGGGCCTAGAGACCCAGTACTTC
>TRBV5-6|-|-|TRBJ2-7
CASSTSGTANEQYF
TGTGCCAGCAGCACCAGCGGGACAGCCAACGAGCAGTACTTC
>TRBV10-3|-|TRBD1|TRBJ2-7
CASSRTGRGFHEQYF
TGTGCCAGCAGTAGGACAGGTCGTGGCTTCCACGAGCAGTACTTC
>TRBV20-1|-|TRBD2|TRBJ2-5
CSAREPGGGLQETQYF
TGCAGTGCTAGGGAGCCAGGCGGGGGGCTCCAAGAGACCCAGTACTTC
>TRBV7-9|many|-|TRBJ2-7
CASSHGRNYEQYF
TGTGCCAGCAGCCACGGCAGAAACTACGAGCAGTACTTC
>TRBV7-4|-|-|TRBJ1-4
CASSLAQPGRNEKLFF
TGTGCCAGCAGCTTAGCCCAACCGGGAAGGAATGAAAAACTGTTTTTT
>TRBV10-3|-|-|TRBJ1-2
CAISRTSEGYGYTF
TGTGCCATCAGCCGAACTAGCGAAGGCTATGGCTACACCTTC
>TRBV10-3|-|TRBD1|TRBJ1-1
CAIATGSGSTEAFF
TGTGCCATCGCGACAGGGTCGGGGAGCACTGAAGCTTTCTTT
>TRBV20-1|few|TRBD2|TRBJ2-5
CSARDFGAGPQETQYF
TGCAGTGCTAGAGATTTCGGAGCGGGGCCCCAGGAGACCCAGTACTTC
>TRBV29-1|many|-|TRBJ1-1
CSVEDWRQGNTEAFF
TGCAGCGTTGAAGATTGGAGGCAAGGGAACACTGAAGCTTTCTTT
>TRBV20-1|-|-|TRBJ2-6
CSAPDRAGGNVLTF
TGCAGTGCTCCCGACCGGGCCGGGGGCAACGTCCTGACTTTC
>TRBV12-3/TRBV12-4|-|-|TRBJ2-5
CASSFQGDYPIEYF
TGTGCCAGCAGTTTTCAGGGGGACTACCCGATTGAGTACTTC
>TRBV14|many|-|TRBJ2-5
CASSPLAGQQETQYF
TGTGCCAGCAGCCCATTGGCGGGTCAGCAAGAGACCCAGTACTTC
>TRBV24-1|once|TRBD1|TRBJ1-5
CASSSISGTGSQPQHF
TGTGCCAGCAGCTCGATCTCCGGGACAGGGAGCCAGCCCCAGCATTTT
>TRBV5-1|few|-|TRBJ2-7
CASSHPRGGAHF
TGCGCCAGCAGCCACCCGAGGGGAGGCGCGCACTTC
>TRBV25-1|few|-|TRBJ1-1
CASSLRDGRLEAFF
TGTGCCAGCAGTTTACGGGACGGACGACTAGAAGCTTTCTTT
>TRBV11-2|many|-|TRBJ1-6
CASSLLSGNSPLHF
TGTGCCAGCAGCTTATTAAGTGGGAATTCACCCCTCCACTTT
>TRBV20-1|many|-|TRBJ1-1
CSAARQMNTEAFF
TGCAGTGCCGCGAGACAGATGAACACTGAAGCTTTCTTT
>TRBV24-1|-|TRBD1|TRBJ1-5
CATSDPGTGALSNQPQHF
TGTGCCACCAGTGACCCAGGGACAGGGGCCCTTAGCAATCAGCCCCAGCATTTT
>TRBV20-1|-|TRBD2|TRBJ2-5
CSASGTSGYQETQYF
TGCAGTGCTTCCGGGACTAGCGGGTACCAAGAGACCCAGTACTTC
>TRBV20-1|many|-|TRBJ2-5
CSVPDEYGQETQYF
TGCAGTGTCCCGGACGAATACGGGCAAGAGACCCAGTACTTC
>TRBV2|-|TRBD1|TRBJ1-2
CASRAGTGRTNYGYTF
TGTGCCAGCAGAGCTGGGACAGGCCGAACTAACTATGGCTACACCTTC
>TRBV7-8|-|TRBD1|TRBJ1-4
CASSLGQFLGEKLFF
TGTGCCAGCAGCTTGGGACAGTTTCTTGGGGAAAAACTGTTTTTT
>TRBV7-9|-|TRBD2|TRBJ2-5
CTSSRLPSSGGQETQYF
TGTACCAGCAGCCGTCTGCCGAGTAGCGGGGGCCAAGAGACCCAGTACTTC
>TRBV7-9|-|-|TRBJ2-7
CASSLVVGAYEQYF
TGCGCCAGCAGCTTGGTGGTAGGAGCCTACGAGCAGTACTTC
>TRBV7-3|-|-|TRBJ2-7
CASSLTEVGEQYF
TGTGCCAGCAGCTTAACTGAGGTCGGGGAGCAGTACTTC
>TRBV6-5|few|-|TRBJ1-2
CASSYDSVNSPIYGYTF
TGTGCCAGCAGTTATGACTCCGTGAACAGTCCCATCTATGGCTACACCTTC
>TRBV29-1|many|TRBD1|TRBJ1-2
CSADRGVYGYTF
TGCAGCGCTGACAGGGGGGTCTATGGCTACACCTTC
>TRBV24-1|-|TRBD1|TRBJ2-7
CASSLAWQGAYEQYF
TGTGCCAGCAGCTTGGCCTGGCAGGGGGCCTACGAGCAGTACTTC
>TRBV29-1|few|TRBD1|TRBJ2-7
CSVGGQGSYEQYF
TGCAGCGTTGGCGGACAGGGGTCCTACGAGCAGTACTTC
>TRBV2|many|-|TRBJ1-6
CASSEEGADNSPLHF
TGTGCCAGCAGTGAAGAAGGGGCGGATAATTCACCCCTCCACTTT
>TRBV9|few|-|TRBJ2-3
CASSAGMGGTDTQYF
TGTGCCAGCAGCGCAGGGATGGGGGGCACAGATACGCAGTATTTT
>TRBV3-1|few|-|TRBJ2-6
CASSHNEANVLTF
TGTGCCAGCAGCCACAATGAGGCCAACGTCCTGACTTTC
>TRBV2|-|-|TRBJ1-2
CASKGPGAYGYTF
TGTGCCAGCAAGGGGCCAGGGGCATATGGCTACACCTTC